The 9 T cell receptor beta chains reported below all come from one sample, sequenced in a study of breast tumors, draining lymph nodes, adjacent tissues. Samples came from axillary lymph nodes draining the breast cancer. TCRdb re-called the multiplex PCR reads with MiXCR, one entry per CDR3 protein. The sample has roughly 80,000 distinct CDR3 sequences; around 20% are singletons. The sequencing sample was made of axillary lymph node tissue. The receptors derive from a female donor with breast cancer. Some clones in this sample may be carry-over from other donors' samples.

This chain joins TRBV7-8 and TRBJ2-2, with TRBD2 matching 10 bases. Germline V CDR1 and CDR2: SGHVS, FQNEAQ. V dropped 5 bases and J dropped 1; count of bases not matched to a gene: 4. The CDR3 covers 16 residues. The CDR3: CASSRIAGGNTGELFF. The CDR3 DNA reads TGTGCCAGCAGCAGAATAGCGGGAGGGAACACCGGGGAGCTGTTTTTT.

This clonotype was recorded at least ten times. V usage is TRBV7-2 and J usage is TRBJ1-6; D unclear. V was pared by 4 bases and J by 0 bases, with 13 bases between. CDR1 and CDR2 (germline): SGHTA, FQGNSA. The CDR3 loop spans 17 amino acids. This CDR3 reads CASSSFRPSSYNSPLHF. The CDR3 DNA reads TGTGCCAGCAGCTCCTTTAGGCCTAGCTCCTATAATTCACCCCTCCACTTT.

The sample holds many counts of this clonotype. The chain couples TRBV7-9 to TRBJ2-7, with D maybe TRBD2 (6 bases). CDR1 and CDR2 from the germline V gene are SEHNR and FQNEAQ (reference sequence). The CDR3 loop spans 14 amino acids. V was trimmed by 4 bases and J by 9 bases, leaving 19 bases between them. DNA for the CDR3: TGTGCCAGCAGCTCGGAGTCCTGGGTAGCGGTGCAGTACTTC. Protein sequence: CASSSESWVAVQYF.

This clonotype was observed many times. This sequence joins TRBV7-3 and TRBJ2-2; 7 bases match TRBD1. The CDR3 is 14 amino acids. In germline, CDR1 is SGHTA, CDR2 FQGTGA. V lost 8 bases to trimming and J lost 2 bases; unmatched junction nucleotides: 5. CDR3 sequence (DNA): TGTGCCAGCCGGGGACAGTTCAACACCGGGGAGCTGTTTTTT. It is translated as CASRGQFNTGELFF.

This clonotype was counted at least ten times. The rearrangement links TRBV7-9 to TRBJ1-2; 9 bases fit TRBD1. The J segment lost 8 bases and the V segment lost 7 bases, leaving 14 bases of the junction unmatched. Germline values: CDR1 SEHNR, CDR2 FQNEAQ (reference sequence). The CDR3 contains 15 residues. For the CDR3, the DNA is TGTGCCAGCACCCTGATGCAACAGGGGGCGGGGGGCTACACCTTC. It is translated as CASTLMQQGAGGYTF.

At least ten counts were recorded for this clonotype. V gene TRBV24-1 combines with J gene TRBJ1-4, with D perhaps TRBD1 (5 bases). Germline V gene data show CDR1 as KGHDR and CDR2 as SFDVKD. The V and J ends lost 3 bases and 6 bases respectively, with 13 bases between them. The CDR3 runs to 15 residues. CDR3 sequence reads: CATSDPQVGHEKLFF. The DNA for the CDR3 is TGTGCCACCAGTGATCCACAGGTGGGGCATGAAAAACTGTTTTTT.

This clonotype was seen repeatedly, ten times or more. This chain links TRBV20-1 with TRBJ1-2; 7 nucleotides match TRBD1. The V and J ends lost 3 bases and 7 bases, in that order; junction bases with no gene match: 11. The CDR3 is made up of 14 amino acids. The germline gives CDR1 DFQATT, CDR2 SNEGSKA (reference sequence). CDR3 in amino acids: CSASPGQSLGGYTF. The CDR3 nucleotides read TGCAGTGCTAGTCCGGGACAGTCCCTCGGTGGCTACACCTTC.

V and J are TRBV30 and TRBJ1-2; TRBD1 matches 7 bases. The CDR3 contains 15 residues. The trim removed 4 bases at V and 4 bases at J, leaving 12 bases unmatched. Per the germline V gene, CDR1 is GTSNPN and CDR2 is SVGIG (reference sequence). The CDR3 is CAWTHRDSKSYGYTF. As DNA, the CDR3 is TGTGCCTGGACTCATCGGGACAGCAAAAGCTATGGCTACACCTTC.

The sample holds many counts of this clonotype. V gene TRBV5-1 combines with J gene TRBJ1-6; D might be TRBD1 (6 bases). The CDR3 has 16 residues. CDR1 and CDR2 (germline): SGHRS, YFSETQ. Trimming removed 4 bases from V and 7 bases from J, with 18 bases in between. The CDR3 DNA reads as TGCGCCAGCAGCAACCCACAGGGAATTTTGAATTCACCCCTCCACTTT. Its translation: CASSNPQGILNSPLHF.